This T cell receptor beta chain was captured by sequencing in a study of blood T cells in healthy people across ages. This clonotype was seen only a few times. The authors ran a second PCR of about 6 to 11 cycles using a sample-barcoded 5' primer and a J-beta primer mix. TCRdb independently ran MiXCR on the 5' RACE reads; one entry per CDR3 protein. The table includes approximately 900,000 distinct CDR3 sequences, 25% to 30% detected once. The V gene lost 4 bases and the J gene lost 1 base, with 11 bases spanning the gap. The CDR3 consists of 14 residues. Germline values: CDR1 SGDLS, CDR2 YYNGEE. In addition, the sample was reused for a study of T cells of mothers and their children.

The sequence was collected from a middle-aged woman in good health. The sequencing input was blood. This rearrangement joins TRBV9 to TRBJ1-1; D remains ambiguous. CDR3 loop: CASSNNMGNTEAFF. Written as DNA, the CDR3 is TGTGCCAGCAGCAACAATATGGGGAACACTGAAGCTTTCTTT.